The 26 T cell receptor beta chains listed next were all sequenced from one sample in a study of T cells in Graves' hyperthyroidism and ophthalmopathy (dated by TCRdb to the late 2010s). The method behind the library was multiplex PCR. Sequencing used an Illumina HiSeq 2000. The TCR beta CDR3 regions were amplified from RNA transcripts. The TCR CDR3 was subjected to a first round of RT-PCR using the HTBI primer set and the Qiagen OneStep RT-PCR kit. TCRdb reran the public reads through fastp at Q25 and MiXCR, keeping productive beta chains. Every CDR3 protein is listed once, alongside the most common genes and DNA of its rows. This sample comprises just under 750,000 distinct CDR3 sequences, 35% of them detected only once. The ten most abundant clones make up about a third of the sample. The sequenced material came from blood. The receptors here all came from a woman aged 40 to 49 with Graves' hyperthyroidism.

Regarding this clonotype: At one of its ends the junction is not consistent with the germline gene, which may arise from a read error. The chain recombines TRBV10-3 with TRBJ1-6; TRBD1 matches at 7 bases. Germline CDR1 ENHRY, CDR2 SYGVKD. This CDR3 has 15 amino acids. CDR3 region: CAINGQDEYNSPLHF. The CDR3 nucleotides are TGCGCCATCAACGGACAGGACGAATATAATTCACCCCTCCACTTT.

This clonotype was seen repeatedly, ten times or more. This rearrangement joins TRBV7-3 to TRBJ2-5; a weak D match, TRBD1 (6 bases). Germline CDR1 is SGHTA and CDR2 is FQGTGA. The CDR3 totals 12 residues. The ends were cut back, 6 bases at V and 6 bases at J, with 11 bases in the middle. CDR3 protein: CASRSTGKTQYF. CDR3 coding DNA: TGTGCCAGCAGGTCCACAGGGAAGACCCAGTACTTC.

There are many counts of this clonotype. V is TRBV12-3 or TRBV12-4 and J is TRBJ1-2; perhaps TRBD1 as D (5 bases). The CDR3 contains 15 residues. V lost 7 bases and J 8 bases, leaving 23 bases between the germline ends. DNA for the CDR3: TGTGCCAGCATCCCGGGACTGGACCGACCTCGGGGCTACACCTTC. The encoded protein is CASIPGLDRPRGYTF.

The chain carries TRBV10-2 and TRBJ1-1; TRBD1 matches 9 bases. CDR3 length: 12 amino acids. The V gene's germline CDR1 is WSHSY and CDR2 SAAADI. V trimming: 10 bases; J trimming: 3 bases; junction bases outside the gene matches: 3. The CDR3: CANRGRHTEAFF. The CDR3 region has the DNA TGCGCCAACAGGGGGCGGCACACTGAAGCTTTCTTT.

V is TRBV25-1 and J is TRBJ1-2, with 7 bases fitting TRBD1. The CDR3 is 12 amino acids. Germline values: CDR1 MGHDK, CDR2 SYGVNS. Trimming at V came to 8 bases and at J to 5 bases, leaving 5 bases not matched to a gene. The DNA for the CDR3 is TGTGCCAGCCCGACAGGGAAGTATGGCTACACCTTC. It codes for CASPTGKYGYTF.

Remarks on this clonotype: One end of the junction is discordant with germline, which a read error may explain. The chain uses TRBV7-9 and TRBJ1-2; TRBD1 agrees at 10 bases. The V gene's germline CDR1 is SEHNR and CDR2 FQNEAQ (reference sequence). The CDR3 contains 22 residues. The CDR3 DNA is TGTGCCAGCAGCAGCCGACCGGGACAGGGGCAGAGCAGGGTGGTGTGGAACTATGGCTACGCCTTC. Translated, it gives CASSSRPGQGQSRVVWNYGYAF.

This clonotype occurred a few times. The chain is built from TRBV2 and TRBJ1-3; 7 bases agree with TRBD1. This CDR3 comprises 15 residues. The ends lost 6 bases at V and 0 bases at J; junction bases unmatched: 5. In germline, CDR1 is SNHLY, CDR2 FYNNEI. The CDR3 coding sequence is TGTGCCAGCAGCCACGAGGGGGCCTCTGGAAACACCATATATTTT. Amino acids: CASSHEGASGNTIYF. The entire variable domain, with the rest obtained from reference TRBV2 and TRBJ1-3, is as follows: EPEVTQTPSHQVTQMGQEVILRCVPISNHLYFYWYRQILGQKVEFLVSFYNNEISEKSEIFDDQFSVERPDGSNFTLKIRSTKLEDSAMYFCASSHEGASGNTIYFGEGSWLTVV.

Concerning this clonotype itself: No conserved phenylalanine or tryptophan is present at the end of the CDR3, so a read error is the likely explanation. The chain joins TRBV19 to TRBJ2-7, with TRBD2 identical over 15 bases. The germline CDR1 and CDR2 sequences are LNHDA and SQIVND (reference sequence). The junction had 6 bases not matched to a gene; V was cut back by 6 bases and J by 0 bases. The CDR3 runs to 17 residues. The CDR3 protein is CASSPGLAGGRSYEQYY. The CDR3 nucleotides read TGTGCCAGTAGCCCGGGACTAGCGGGGGGACGCTCCTACGAGCAGTACTAC.

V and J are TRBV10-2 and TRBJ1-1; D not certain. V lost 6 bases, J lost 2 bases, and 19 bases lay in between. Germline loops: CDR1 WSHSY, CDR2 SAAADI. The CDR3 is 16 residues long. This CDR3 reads CASSQDRPFGNTEAFF. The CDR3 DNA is TGCGCCAGCAGCCAAGATAGGCCATTCGGAAACACTGAAGCTTTCTTT.

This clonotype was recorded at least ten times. This CDR3 is CASRVYISTEAFF. CDR3 DNA sequence: TGCGCCAGCAGAGTTTATATTTCCACTGAAGCTTTCTTT. This chain joins TRBV10-1 and TRBJ1-1; D not certain. This CDR3 has 13 residues. Germline lookup yields CDR1 WNHNN and CDR2 SYGVQD (reference sequence). The germline V and J ends were trimmed by 6 bases and 4 bases, with 12 bases remaining between them.

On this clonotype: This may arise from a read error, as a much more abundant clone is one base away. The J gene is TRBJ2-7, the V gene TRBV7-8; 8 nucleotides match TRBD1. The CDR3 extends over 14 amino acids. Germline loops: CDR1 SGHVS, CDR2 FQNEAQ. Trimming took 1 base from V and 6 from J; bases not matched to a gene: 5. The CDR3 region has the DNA TGTGCCAGCAGCTTAGGGACAGGGAAGGGCGAGCAGTACTTC. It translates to CASSLGTGKGEQYF.

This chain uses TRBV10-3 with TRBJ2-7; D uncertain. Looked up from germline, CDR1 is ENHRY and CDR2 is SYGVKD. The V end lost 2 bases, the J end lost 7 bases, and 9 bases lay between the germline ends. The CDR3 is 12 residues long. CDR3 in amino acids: CAISENVDEQYF. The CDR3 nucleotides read TGTGCCATCAGTGAGAACGTTGATGAGCAGTACTTC.

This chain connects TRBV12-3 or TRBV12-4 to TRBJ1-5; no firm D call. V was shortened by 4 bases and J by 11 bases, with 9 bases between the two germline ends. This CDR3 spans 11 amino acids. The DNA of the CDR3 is TGTGCCAGCAGTTCGTTAGAGACCCAGCATTTT. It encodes CASSSLETQHF.

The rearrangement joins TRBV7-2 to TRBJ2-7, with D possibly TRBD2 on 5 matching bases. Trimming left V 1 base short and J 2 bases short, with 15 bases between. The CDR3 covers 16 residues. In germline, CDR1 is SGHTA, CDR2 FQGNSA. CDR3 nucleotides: TGTGCCAGCAGCTTAGGGTCCCCAGCGGCGACCTACGAGCAGTACTTC. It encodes CASSLGSPAATYEQYF.

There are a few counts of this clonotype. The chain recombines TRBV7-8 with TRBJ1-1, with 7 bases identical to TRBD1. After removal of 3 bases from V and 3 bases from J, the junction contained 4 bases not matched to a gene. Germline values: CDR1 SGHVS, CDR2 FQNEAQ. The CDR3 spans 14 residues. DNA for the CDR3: TGTGCCAGCAGCTTTTCCAGGGGGGACACTGAAGCTTTCTTT. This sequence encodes CASSFSRGDTEAFF. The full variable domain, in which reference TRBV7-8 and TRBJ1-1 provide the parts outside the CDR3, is GAGVSQSPRYKVAKRGQDVALRCDPISGHVSLFWYQQALGQGPEFLTYFQNEAQLDKSGLPSDRFFAERPEGSVSTLKIQRTQQEDSAVYLCASSFSRGDTEAFFGQGTRLTVV.

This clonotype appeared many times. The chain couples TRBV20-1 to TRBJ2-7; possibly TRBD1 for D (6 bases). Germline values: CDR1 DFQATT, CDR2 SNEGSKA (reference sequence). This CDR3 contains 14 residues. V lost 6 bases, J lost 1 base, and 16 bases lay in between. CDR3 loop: CSATTGTPSYEQYF. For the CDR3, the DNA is TGCAGTGCCACCACCGGGACACCGTCCTACGAGCAGTACTTC.

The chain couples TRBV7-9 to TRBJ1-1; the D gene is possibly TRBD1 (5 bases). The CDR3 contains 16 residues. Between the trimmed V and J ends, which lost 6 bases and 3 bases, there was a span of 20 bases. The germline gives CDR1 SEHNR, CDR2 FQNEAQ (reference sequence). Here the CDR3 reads CASSYGATDHHTEAFF. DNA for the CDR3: TGTGCCAGCAGTTACGGAGCGACAGACCACCACACTGAAGCTTTCTTT.

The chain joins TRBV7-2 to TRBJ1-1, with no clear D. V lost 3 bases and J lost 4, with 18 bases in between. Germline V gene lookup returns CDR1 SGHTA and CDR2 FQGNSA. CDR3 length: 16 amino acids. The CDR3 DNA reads TGTGCCAGCAGCTTGGGTTTTGCGGGCAGGTTCACTGAAGCTTTCTTT. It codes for CASSLGFAGRFTEAFF. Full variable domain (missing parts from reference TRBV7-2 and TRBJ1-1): GAGVSQSPSNKVTEKGKDVELRCDPISGHTALYWYRQSLGQGLEFLIYFQGNSAPDKSGLPSDRFSAERTGGSVSTLTIQRTQQEDSAVYLCASSLGFAGRFTEAFFGQGTRLTVV.

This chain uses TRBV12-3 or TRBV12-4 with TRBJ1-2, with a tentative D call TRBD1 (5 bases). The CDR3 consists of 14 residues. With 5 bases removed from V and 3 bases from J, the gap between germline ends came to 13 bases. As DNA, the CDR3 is TGTGCCAGCAGTGTAAGGGACGCCTACTATGGCTACACCTTC. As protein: CASSVRDAYYGYTF.

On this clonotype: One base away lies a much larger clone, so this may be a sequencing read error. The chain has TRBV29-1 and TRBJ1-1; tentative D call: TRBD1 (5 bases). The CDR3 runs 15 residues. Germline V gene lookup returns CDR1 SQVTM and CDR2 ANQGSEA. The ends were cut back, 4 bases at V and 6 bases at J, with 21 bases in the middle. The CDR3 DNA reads TGCAGCGTTGGGGCGGTCGGGGGGGTGGACTCTGAAGCTTTCTTT. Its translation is CSVGAVGGVDSEAFF.

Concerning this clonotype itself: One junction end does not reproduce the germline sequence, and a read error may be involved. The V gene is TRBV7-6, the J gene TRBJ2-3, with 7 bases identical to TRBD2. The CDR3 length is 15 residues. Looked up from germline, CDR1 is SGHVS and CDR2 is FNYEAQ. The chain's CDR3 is CAGSLVAGVGDTQYF. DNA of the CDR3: TGTGCCGGCAGCTTAGTTGCGGGAGTCGGAGATACGCAGTATTTT.

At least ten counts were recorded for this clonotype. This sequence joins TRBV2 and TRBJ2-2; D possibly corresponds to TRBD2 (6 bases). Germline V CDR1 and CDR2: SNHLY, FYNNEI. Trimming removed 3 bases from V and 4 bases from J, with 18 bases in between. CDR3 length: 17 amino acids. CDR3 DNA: TGTGCCAGCAGTGAGGAGGGATTCGACGTTAGCACCGGGGAGCTGTTTTTT. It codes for CASSEEGFDVSTGELFF.

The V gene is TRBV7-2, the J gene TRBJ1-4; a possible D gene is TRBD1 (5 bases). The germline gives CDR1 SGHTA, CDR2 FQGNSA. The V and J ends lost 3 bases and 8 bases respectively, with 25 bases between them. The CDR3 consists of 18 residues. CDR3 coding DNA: TGTGCCAGCAGCTTGGGTCTCGGGGCCAGGTTAATAAGGGAAAAACTGTTTTTT. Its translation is CASSLGLGARLIREKLFF.

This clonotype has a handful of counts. The CDR3 region is CASSLNPGPTGELFF. The CDR3 region has the DNA TGTGCCAGCAGCTTAAACCCCGGCCCCACCGGGGAGCTGTTTTTT. V gene TRBV7-3 combines with J gene TRBJ2-2; no clear D. With 1 base removed from V and 4 bases from J, the gap between germline ends came to 10 bases. There are 15 residues in the CDR3. The germline V gene encodes CDR1 SGHTA and CDR2 FQGTGA. Full variable domain (rest looked up from reference TRBV7-3 and TRBJ2-2): GAGVSQTPSNKVTEKGKYVELRCDPISGHTALYWYRQSLGQGPEFLIYFQGTGAADDSGLPNDRFFAVRPEGSVSTLKIQRTERGDSAVYLCASSLNPGPTGELFFGEGSRLTVL.

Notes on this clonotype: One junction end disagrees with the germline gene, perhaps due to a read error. The CDR3 region is CASSYSTVNTGELLF. DNA for the CDR3: TGTGCCAGCAGTTACTCGACAGTCAACACCGGGGAGCTGCTTTTT. The chain joins TRBV25-1 to TRBJ2-2, with D perhaps matching TRBD1 or TRBD2 (5 bases each). The CDR3 has 15 amino acids. In germline, CDR1 is MGHDK, CDR2 SYGVNS.

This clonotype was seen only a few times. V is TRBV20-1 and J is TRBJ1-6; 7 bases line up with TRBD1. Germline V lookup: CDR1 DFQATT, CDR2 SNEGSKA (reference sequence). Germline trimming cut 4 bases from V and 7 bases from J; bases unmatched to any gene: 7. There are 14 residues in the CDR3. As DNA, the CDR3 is TGCAGTGCTACCCGGACAGGACAAAATTCACCCCTCCACTTT. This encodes CSATRTGQNSPLHF.